The 14 T cell receptor beta chains given below trace back to one sample, sequenced in a study of T-cell reconstitution after alpha-beta-depleted transplantation in children. A TCRbeta library incorporating unique molecular identifiers was prepared. Via MiXCR, TCRdb re-called the PCR reads, giving one row per CDR3 protein. Here the sample spans roughly 500,000 distinct CDR3 sequences, 15% to 20% being singletons. The sequenced sample was PBMCs from the stem cell graft donor, obtained from the stem cell graft. All receptors derive from a human donor who donated a stem cell graft to a child with acute lymphoblastic leukemia.

This clonotype was counted ten times or more. Its ends do not fully match the called genes, so a read error is possible. The chain uses TRBV5-1 and TRBJ2-1, with D unresolved. CDR3 size: 12 residues. CDR1 and CDR2 (germline): SGHRS, YFSETQ. CDR3 amino acids: CASSSTYNEQFF. CDR3 DNA sequence: TGTGCCAGCAGCTCTACTTACAATGAGCAGTTCTTC.

This chain uses TRBV10-2 with TRBJ2-2; 12 bases align to TRBD2. CDR1 and CDR2 from the germline V gene are WSHSY and SAAADI. The junction had 9 bases not matched to a gene; V was cut back by 6 bases and J by 4 bases. This CDR3 region has 17 residues. This chain's CDR3 is CASSDQRLAGATGELFF. CDR3 nucleotides: TGCGCCAGCAGCGACCAACGACTAGCGGGGGCCACCGGGGAGCTGTTTTTT.

This chain uses TRBV4-1 with TRBJ2-7; D not resolved. The CDR3 contains 14 residues. The germline CDR1 and CDR2 sequences are MGHRA and YSYEKL. V was shortened by 1 base and J by 3 bases, with 10 bases between the two germline ends. This CDR3 reads CASSQVGRNYEQYF. CDR3 coding DNA: TGCGCCAGCAGCCAAGTCGGCAGAAACTACGAGCAGTACTTC.

This clonotype was observed many times. This chain links TRBV5-1 with TRBJ2-7; D remains ambiguous. V lost 4 bases, J lost 3 bases, and 5 bases lay in between. Germline CDR1 reads SGHRS; CDR2 reads YFSETQ. The CDR3 length is 11 residues. The CDR3 region has the DNA TGCGCCAGCAGCACCTACTACGAGCAGTACTTC. Translated, it gives CASSTYYEQYF.

V is TRBV6-1 and J is TRBJ2-5, with 7 bases identical to TRBD2. Losses at the gene ends were 5 bases for V and 7 bases for J; bases not matched to a gene: 10. CDR3 size: 14 residues. The germline V gene has CDR1 MNHNS and CDR2 SASEGT. CDR3 sequence reads: CASSQSGTAGTQYF. As DNA, the CDR3 is TGTGCCAGCAGTCAGAGCGGGACCGCGGGGACCCAGTACTTC.

The sample holds a few counts of this clonotype. This chain links TRBV6-5 with TRBJ1-1, with D perhaps TRBD1 (6 bases). Trimming shortened V by 0 bases and J by 1 base, and 15 bases separated the two germline ends. The V gene's germline CDR1 is MNHEY and CDR2 SVGAGI. CDR3 size: 17 residues. CDR3 sequence reads: CASSYSGKGQENTEAFF. The CDR3, as DNA: TGTGCCAGCAGTTACTCTGGCAAGGGACAAGAGAACACTGAAGCTTTCTTT.

This clonotype appeared a few times. The J gene is TRBJ2-3, the V gene TRBV7-2; TRBD2 is a possible D gene (6 bases). This CDR3 comprises 15 residues. The germline V and J ends were trimmed by 0 bases and 2 bases, with 9 bases remaining between them. Germline CDR1 and CDR2: SGHTA and FQGNSA. The CDR3 bases are TGTGCCAGCAGCTTAGCGACGGGGGTCACAGATACGCAGTATTTT. The encoded protein is CASSLATGVTDTQYF.

The V gene is TRBV9, the J gene TRBJ1-5, with 8 bases aligning to TRBD1. The J segment lost 5 bases and the V segment lost 3 bases, leaving 7 bases of the junction unmatched. Looked up from germline, CDR1 is SGDLS and CDR2 is YYNGEE. This CDR3 has 15 amino acids. The CDR3 DNA reads TGTGCCAGCAGCGCCCTTGGACAGGGTCATCAGCCCCAGCATTTT. This gives the protein CASSALGQGHQPQHF.

This clonotype was detected only a few times. This chain links TRBV15 with TRBJ2-7; D uncertain. The V end was cut by 5 bases, the J end by 3 bases, with 5 bases between. The germline gives CDR1 LNHNV, CDR2 YYDKDF (reference sequence). There are 11 residues in the CDR3. CDR3 nucleotides: TGTGCCACCAGCGGCGTCTACGAGCAGTACTTC. As protein: CATSGVYEQYF. Supplemented by reference TRBV15 and TRBJ2-7, the full variable domain reads DAMVIQNPRYQVTQFGKPVTLSCSQTLNHNVMYWYQQKSSQAPKLLFHYYDKDFNNEADTPDNFQSRRPNTSFCFLDIRSPGLGDTAMYLCATSGVYEQYFGPGTRLTVT.

This chain links TRBV20-1 with TRBJ1-4; D perhaps matches TRBD1 (6 bases). The ends were cut back, 5 bases at V and 6 bases at J, with 31 bases in the middle. In germline, CDR1 is DFQATT, CDR2 SNEGSKA (reference sequence). This CDR3 region has 19 residues. CDR3 amino acids: CSAPLGGPSGTIVHEKLFF. The CDR3 DNA is TGCAGTGCTCCCCTCGGGGGGCCGTCCGGGACGATTGTTCATGAAAAACTGTTTTTT.

Only a few counts were recorded for this clonotype. The chain carries TRBV12-3 or TRBV12-4 and TRBJ2-7; 10 bases agree with TRBD1. J lost 5 bases, V lost 3 bases, and 4 bases had no gene match. This CDR3 has 14 amino acids. The CDR3, as DNA: TGTGCCAGCAGTTTGACCGGGACAGGGGACGAGCAGTACTTC. It specifies CASSLTGTGDEQYF.

This chain links TRBV27 with TRBJ2-1; D is undetermined. Germline CDR1 MNHEY, CDR2 SMNVEV (reference sequence). The V end was cut by 2 bases, the J end by 0 bases, with 20 bases between. CDR3 length: 19 amino acids. The DNA for the CDR3 is TGTGCCAGCAGTTTAGATTTCCGCGCCTACACCCGCTCCTACAATGAGCAGTTCTTC. Translating gives CASSLDFRAYTRSYNEQFF.

This clonotype turned up a few times. V usage is TRBV9 and J usage is TRBJ2-3; 7 bases are shared with TRBD1. Germline-derived CDR1 and CDR2 are SGDLS and YYNGEE. The CDR3 sequence is 16 residues long. With V trimmed by 0 bases and J by 2 bases, 6 bases remained unmatched. Here the CDR3 reads CASSVEDRSFTDTQYF. DNA of the CDR3: TGTGCCAGCAGCGTAGAGGACAGGTCCTTCACAGATACGCAGTATTTT.

The V and J genes are TRBV12-3 or TRBV12-4 and TRBJ2-1; 9 bases align to TRBD2. The CDR3 spans 17 residues. The junction had 17 bases not matched to a gene; V was cut back by 5 bases and J by 9 bases. The chain's CDR3 is CASSDAPLAGGPLEQFF. The CDR3 coding sequence is TGTGCCAGCAGTGACGCCCCCCTTGCGGGAGGGCCGCTTGAGCAGTTCTTC.